The T cell receptor (beta chain) described here comes from a study of cytomegalovirus exposure and HLA in healthy donors. In the PCR, 60 Vbeta and 13 Jbeta primers were used. Repertoires were generated with immunoSEQ multiplex PCR, while TCRdb's copy carries only in-frame clones and drops some. Seen here are under 200,000 clones, roughly 76% observed once, and the top ten hold around 13%. V lost 5 bases to trimming and J lost 4 bases; unmatched junction nucleotides: 1. The CDR3 spans 12 residues. The germline gives CDR1 SGHDT, CDR2 YYEEEE. This clone was seen a handful of times. V and J are TRBV5-6 and TRBJ1-1, with 8 bases lining up with TRBD1. The material sequenced was PBMCs. This sequence was found in a woman aged 45 to 65 in good health and CMV-seronegative. This CDR3 reads CASSTGGTEAFF. CDR3 bases: TGTGCCAGCAGTACAGGGGGCACTGAAGCTTTCTTT.